This T cell receptor beta chain was observed in a study of Ad26.COV2.S vaccination and SARS-CoV-2 variants. Turning to the study itself: The authors gave Ad26.COV2.S intramuscularly, either once or twice 56 days apart.

As regards this clone: Its antigen is unidentified.

From germline, CDR1 is SEHNR and CDR2 FQNEAQ (reference sequence). Trimming at V came to 5 bases and at J to 14 bases, leaving 11 bases not matched to a gene. This CDR3 contains 13 residues. General study results and limits: Quantification of TCR breadth and depth may have yielded underestimates of total T cell responses.

The treatment here: roughly 18 received Ad26.COV2.S at low or high dose, single or two shots; several received placebo; per-sample allocation not given. Samples were taken on day 63 after the first vaccine or placebo injection. TCRdb keeps only in-frame clones here, not all; method: immunoSEQ multiplex PCR. This sample has roughly 350,000 clones; about 85% occur once, and the top ten carry 6.4%. The chain recombines TRBV7-9 with TRBJ2-1; 8 bases are a match to TRBD2. The specimen comprised peripheral blood, sampled in a trial of Ad26.COV2.S vaccine versus placebo. The TCR originated in a person between 18 and 65 years old who received the Ad26.COV2.S COVID-19 vaccine or a placebo. The CDR3 is CASSDGLAPSEFF. The CDR3 nucleotides are TGTGCCAGCAGCGACGGACTAGCCCCTTCGGAGTTCTTC.